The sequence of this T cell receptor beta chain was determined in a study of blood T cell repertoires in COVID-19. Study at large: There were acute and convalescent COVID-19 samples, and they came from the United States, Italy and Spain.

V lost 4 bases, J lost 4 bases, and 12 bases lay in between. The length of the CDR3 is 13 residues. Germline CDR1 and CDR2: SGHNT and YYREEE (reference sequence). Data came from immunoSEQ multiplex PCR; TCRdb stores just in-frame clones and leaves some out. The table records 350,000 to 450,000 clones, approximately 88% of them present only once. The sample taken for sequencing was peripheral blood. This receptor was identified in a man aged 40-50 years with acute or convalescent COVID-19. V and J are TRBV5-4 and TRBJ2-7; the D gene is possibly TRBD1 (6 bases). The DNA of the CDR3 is TGTGCCAGCAGCAAGGACAGTCGATACGAGCAGTACTTC. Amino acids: CASSKDSRYEQYF.